This T cell receptor (beta chain) was identified in a study of T cell responses to AZD1222 COVID-19 vaccine. Study-level points and caveats: With two AZD1222 doses given, Spike-specific TCR breadth and depth both rose. CD4 TCRs associated with vaccination spanned spike, dominating at 160-218 and 743-854.

Sequencing used immunoSEQ multiplex PCR; TCRdb keeps in-frame clones, though not all of them. The table records 140,000 to 150,000 clones, more than 75% of them present only once. Regarding this clone: Its antigen is not identified.

CDR1 MNHEY and CDR2 SMNVEV come from the germline V gene (reference sequence). V lost 2 bases and J 5 bases, leaving 12 bases between the germline ends. The CDR3 is 14 amino acids. The chain employs TRBV27 and TRBJ1-2, with TRBD1 as a possible D gene (5 bases). The source was peripheral blood, collected on day 0 of AZD1222 vaccination. The sequence derives from an adult in good health. The CDR3 protein is CASSLEGTSYGYTF. CDR3 sequence (DNA): TGTGCCAGCAGTTTAGAGGGGACTAGTTATGGCTACACCTTC.